This T cell receptor (beta chain) is from a study of technical replicates of blood from a handful of donors. Clones were read by immunoSEQ multiplex PCR, and TCRdb kept only the in-frame ones, dropping some. The sample contains tens of thousands of clones, 85% to 95% of which appear only once. The CDR3 is made up of 16 amino acids. Germline loops: CDR1 SGHRS, CDR2 YFSETQ. V shed 2 bases, J shed 0 bases, and the junction held 5 bases outside the gene matches. This sequence originates from a human donor in good health. Source material: T cells isolated from PBMCs. V and J are TRBV5-1 and TRBJ2-7; 10 positions agree with TRBD2. CDR3 nucleotide sequence: TGCGCCAGCAGCTTCACTAGCGGGGCCAGCTCCTACGAGCAGTACTTC. Translated: CASSFTSGASSYEQYF.